This T cell receptor beta chain comes out of a study of blood T cell repertoires in COVID-19. Across the whole study: From the United States, Italy and Spain came samples of acute and convalescent COVID-19. From T cells, B-cell-depleted T cells, or PBMCs came the material, which was cDNA or gDNA.

The CDR3 length is 14 residues. Germline lookup yields CDR1 KGHSH and CDR2 LQKENI. V was shortened by 1 base and J by 1 base, with 6 bases between the two germline ends. Per the authors' pipeline: How many nucleated cells were present was estimated from reference gene primer amplification. The protocol was immunoSEQ multiplex PCR, while the TCRdb copy is restricted to in-frame clones and leaves out a portion. V and J calls and clone size are given by that table; D and trimming were obtained from the DNA. The data contain 100,000 to 150,000 clones, roughly 84% of them singletons. Material: peripheral blood. The V and J genes are TRBV18 and TRBJ2-3, with D possibly matching TRBD2 (6 bases). This receptor was identified in a woman over 75 with acute or convalescent COVID-19. In DNA form, the CDR3 reads TGTGCCAGCTCACCACGGGAGGGCACAGATACGCAGTATTTT. Protein product: CASSPREGTDTQYF.